The rows below give T cell receptor beta chains drawn from one sample of a study of blood T cell repertoires in COVID-19. Some clones are missing from TCRdb's copy, which holds only in-frame ones; the method was immunoSEQ multiplex PCR. The sample carries about 330,000 clones, 80% to 90% recorded once. Sequencing used PBMCs or T cells enriched from blood (not recorded which). Every receptor here comes from a man aged 25-40 years who had recovered from COVID-19. Both conserved end residues are part of each CDR3. D genes are given only for firm matches. Size values are once, few and many counts, or a class for expanded clones, and some rows have none.

cdr3_nt	cdr3_aa	clone_size	v_call	j_call	d_call
TGTGCCAGCAGCTTACAAGGGGGAAATGAAAAACTGTTTTTT	CASSLQGGNEKLFF	.	TRBV7-9	TRBJ1-4	.
TGCAGCGAAAGTAGACTAGCGGGGGGCGTTGGAACAGATACGCAGTATTTT	CSESRLAGGVGTDTQYF	.	TRBV29-1	TRBJ2-3	TRBD2
TGTGCCAGCAGTCCCGAAGCGCGAGATACGCAGTATTTT	CASSPEARDTQYF	.	TRBV12-3/TRBV12-4	TRBJ2-3	.
TGTGCCAGCAGTTTAATCGGGACTTCCAACACCGGGGAGCTGTTTTTT	CASSLIGTSNTGELFF	.	TRBV27	TRBJ2-2	.
TGTGCCAGCCAACTAGCGGCTGGGGTTGCCAAAAACATTCAGTACTTC	CASQLAAGVAKNIQYF	many	TRBV2	TRBJ2-4	TRBD2
TGTGCCACCAGTGTGGGGACAGGGGTCGAGACCCAGTACTTC	CATSVGTGVETQYF	.	TRBV24-1	TRBJ2-5	TRBD1
TGTGCCAGCTCACCAGGGGCAGGGGGCGATTATGGCTACACCTTC	CASSPGAGGDYGYTF	.	TRBV18	TRBJ1-2	TRBD1
TGTGCCAGCAGCCAGCGGGACCAGAGCTCCTACAATGAGCAGTTCTTC	CASSQRDQSSYNEQFF	.	TRBV11-2	TRBJ2-1	TRBD2
TGTGCCTGGGATGGACAGGGTACCAATGAAAAACTGTTTTTT	CAWDGQGTNEKLFF	few	TRBV30	TRBJ1-4	TRBD1
TGTGGCTCCAGGGGGATTTGGACCGGGGAGCTGTTTTTT	CGSRGIWTGELFF	few	TRBV6-5	TRBJ2-2	TRBD1
TGTGCCAGCAGCCCCAACACAGATACGCAGTATTTT	CASSPNTDTQYF	once	TRBV9	TRBJ2-3	.
TGTGCCAGCAGTTACCGACGGGACAATCAGCCCCAGCATTTT	CASSYRRDNQPQHF	.	TRBV6-5	TRBJ1-5	.
TGTGCCAGCAGCTTATCCGGGACAGCAAACTACGAGCAGTACTTC	CASSLSGTANYEQYF	.	TRBV11-3	TRBJ2-7	TRBD1
TGTGCCAGCAGCGGTCCCGGGACAGGGGGCCACTATGGCTACACCTTC	CASSGPGTGGHYGYTF	.	TRBV9	TRBJ1-2	TRBD1
TGTGCCAGTAGGCCTCAGGGAGGCTATGGCTACACCTTC	CASRPQGGYGYTF	.	TRBV19	TRBJ1-2	.
TGTGCCAGCAGTTTAACAGACACTGAAGCTTTCTTT	CASSLTDTEAFF	.	TRBV28	TRBJ1-1	.
TGTGCCAGCAGTTACGTCAGGGGGCTCGGAAACACCATATATTTT	CASSYVRGLGNTIYF	.	TRBV6-5	TRBJ1-3	TRBD1
TGTGCCAGCAGTTTATCCCCCGGGACAGGGAGAGAGACCCAGTACTTC	CASSLSPGTGRETQYF	.	TRBV27	TRBJ2-5	TRBD1
TGTGCCAGCAGCTTAGGACAGGACCAAGAGACCCAGTACTTC	CASSLGQDQETQYF	.	TRBV7-9	TRBJ2-5	.
TGTGCCAGCAGTCCCCTAAGCGGGGGGGCGGACGAGCAGTACTTC	CASSPLSGGADEQYF	.	TRBV6-6	TRBJ2-7	TRBD2
TGTGCCAGCAGCCAAGCATCGCCTGCAAAGAGGGATGGCTACACCTTC	CASSQASPAKRDGYTF	.	TRBV3-1/TRBV3-2	TRBJ1-2	.
TGTGCCAGCAGCAGGGGGATAGATGAAAAACTGTTTTTT	CASSRGIDEKLFF	.	TRBV28	TRBJ1-4	TRBD1
TGTGCCAGCAGCCCCTGGGACATTGGAAAGAACACTGAAGCTTTCTTT	CASSPWDIGKNTEAFF	.	TRBV11-2	TRBJ1-1	.
TGTGCCAGCAGTCCGACCTCTCTGCCGGGTGGAAGCACTGAAGCTTTCTTT	CASSPTSLPGGSTEAFF	.	TRBV7-9	TRBJ1-1	.
TGCGCCAGCAGGGGCGGACAGTTAAACACAGATACGCAGTATTTT	CASRGGQLNTDTQYF	.	TRBV10-2	TRBJ2-3	.
TGTGCCAGCAGCTTAGTATCGGACTCTCAAGAGACCCAGTACTTC	CASSLVSDSQETQYF	.	TRBV7-6	TRBJ2-5	.
TGTGCCAGCAGCTCATCTGCCGGGACAGGGCAGTTCTTC	CASSSSAGTGQFF	.	TRBV7-3	TRBJ2-1	TRBD1
TGTGCCAGCCAGAAAAGGGACTACCTCATAAATGAGCAGTTCTTC	CASQKRDYLINEQFF	.	TRBV2	TRBJ2-1	TRBD2
TGTGCCAGCAATTCGGGGGACTACACCGGGGAGCTGTTTTTT	CASNSGDYTGELFF	.	TRBV6-5	TRBJ2-2	.
TGTGCCATCAGTGGGACAGGAGTAAATTCACCCCTCCACTTT	CAISGTGVNSPLHF	.	TRBV10-3	TRBJ1-6	TRBD1
TGTGCCAGCTCCCCTCGAACTGACAGGGGACCCTCTGGGGCCAACGTCCTGACTTTC	CASSPRTDRGPSGANVLTF	.	TRBV18	TRBJ2-6	TRBD1
TGTGCCAGCAGCTTGGCCGCCCGGGGGGCAAGTAGCTACGAGCAGTACTTC	CASSLAARGASSYEQYF	.	TRBV5-6	TRBJ2-7	.